This T cell receptor (beta chain) was retrieved from a study of blood T cells in healthy people across ages. A J-beta primer mix and a sample-barcoded 5' primer were used in a second PCR of roughly 7 to 12 cycles. All cDNA molecules were each tagged by a template-switch adaptor with 12 random nucleotides. MiXCR was run by TCRdb on the 5' RACE reads, yielding one entry per CDR3 protein. The table records 1 million or so distinct CDR3 sequences, about 25% of them present only once. The CDR3 contains 14 residues. Looked up from germline, CDR1 is MNHEY and CDR2 is SVGAGI. V shed 5 bases and J 8 bases; nucleotides not matched to a gene: 9. This sample was also put to use in a study of T cells of mothers and their children.

This receptor was identified in a girl aged 2-10 years in good health. The V and J genes are TRBV6-5 and TRBJ2-4; 7 nucleotides agree with TRBD2. Sample: blood. The CDR3 sequence is CASSVNSGRDIQYF. CDR3 DNA: TGTGCCAGCAGTGTAAATAGCGGGCGGGACATTCAGTACTTC.